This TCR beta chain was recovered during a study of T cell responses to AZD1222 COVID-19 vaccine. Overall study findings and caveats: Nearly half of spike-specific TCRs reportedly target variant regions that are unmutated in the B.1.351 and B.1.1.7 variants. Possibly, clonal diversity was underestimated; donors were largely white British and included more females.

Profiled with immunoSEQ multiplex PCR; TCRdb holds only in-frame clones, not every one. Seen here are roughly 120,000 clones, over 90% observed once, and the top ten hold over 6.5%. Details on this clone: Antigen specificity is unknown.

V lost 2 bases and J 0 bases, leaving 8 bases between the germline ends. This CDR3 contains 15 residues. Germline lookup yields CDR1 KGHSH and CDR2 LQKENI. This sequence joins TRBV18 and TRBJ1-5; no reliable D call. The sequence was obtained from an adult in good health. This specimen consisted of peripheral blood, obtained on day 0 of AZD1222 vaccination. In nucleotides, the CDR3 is TGTGCCAGCTCACCAACACAGTATAGCAATCAGCCCCAGCATTTT. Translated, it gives CASSPTQYSNQPQHF.